This TCR beta chain came from a study of T cell changes during pregnancy in multiple sclerosis. Clones were sequenced by immunoSEQ multiplex PCR, and TCRdb holds only the in-frame ones, with some missing. The data show some 59,000 clones, under 95% seen once. Trimming took 5 bases from V and 2 from J; bases not matched to a gene: 6. Germline V gives CDR1 SGHTA, CDR2 FQGNSA. CDR3 size: 14 residues. The chain combines TRBV7-2 with TRBJ2-7; 7 positions match TRBD1. Here the sequenced sample was peripheral blood, taken in the second trimester of pregnancy. The clonotype originates from a female donor with multiple sclerosis, enrolled in a pregnancy study. The CDR3 nucleotides are TGTGCCAGCAGCCCGACAGGGCGAGCCTACGAGCAGTACTTC. Its translation: CASSPTGRAYEQYF.